Listed below are T cell receptor beta chains from one sample, sequenced in a study of identical twins. TCRdb re-called the 5' RACE reads through MiXCR, storing one row per CDR3 protein. The sample consists of 400,000 to 550,000 distinct CDR3 sequences, approximately 15% of them appearing once. Separately, the same data were catalogued under a study of yellow fever vaccine responses in identical twins.

Input material: CD4+ T cells sorted from blood. All receptors come from a woman aged 18-29 years in good health. CDR3s leave out the opening cysteine and the closing phenylalanine or tryptophan. A D gene is named only where the DNA matches it firmly.

- TRBJ1-5 TRBV20-1 SARTSDYSNQPQH
TRBD1 TRBJ2-1 TRBV6-2/TRBV6-3 ASITRGDRGHGEQF
- TRBJ1-1 TRBV13 ASSLGLSGMNTEAF
- TRBJ1-2 TRBV7-9 ASSPEPNYGYT
- TRBJ2-5 TRBV20-1 SAAELGGAGQETQY
TRBD2 TRBJ2-1 TRBV20-1 SASNTLAGYGNEQF
- TRBJ2-7 TRBV6-1 ASSPGTNYEQY
TRBD2 TRBJ2-7 TRBV6-2/TRBV6-3 ASSPIPSGRTYEQY
- TRBJ1-1 TRBV5-1 ASTGVTEAF
TRBD1 TRBJ2-5 TRBV20-1 SARQFRDRAQETQY
TRBD1 TRBJ1-1 TRBV2 ASTYRGSNTEAF
- TRBJ2-7 TRBV25-1 ASSDPGTTRGEQY
- TRBJ2-7 TRBV11-1 ASSLRRNSYEQY
- TRBJ2-1 TRBV20-1 SAPPPGGSNEQF
- TRBJ2-1 TRBV4-1 ASSLRLGDEQF
- TRBJ2-3 TRBV12-3/TRBV12-4 ASSESVVRGTDTQY
- TRBJ2-3 TRBV6-1 ASSDGLSRDTQY
- TRBJ2-5 TRBV4-3 ASSQEDGVSGTQY
- TRBJ2-1 TRBV29-1 SVDYTGLLNEQF
- TRBJ1-6 TRBV12-3/TRBV12-4 ASSLRPGGNSPLH
TRBD1 TRBJ2-6 TRBV3-1 ASSQAYGTGGIGANVLT
- TRBJ1-2 TRBV7-9 ASSPLTRVGYA
- TRBJ2-1 TRBV9 ASSVGQGGYNEQF
TRBD2 TRBJ2-1 TRBV10-3 AFCPGLAGGPKAYNEQF
TRBD2 TRBJ2-5 TRBV12-3/TRBV12-4 ASFSGGSETQY
TRBD1 TRBJ1-1 TRBV6-1 ASSERPGTGNTEAF
- TRBJ1-2 TRBV20-1 SATLGAGAGGYT
- TRBJ2-5 TRBV2 ASSDLEETQY
TRBD2 TRBJ2-3 TRBV20-1 SASGLAIDTQY
TRBD1 TRBJ1-1 TRBV12-3/TRBV12-4 ASTVGTGANTEAF
TRBD1 TRBJ2-7 TRBV29-1 SAGQNYEQY
TRBD1 TRBJ2-2 TRBV12-3/TRBV12-4 ASRPDRGGSTGELF
- TRBJ2-3 TRBV6-5 ASSYSSATDTQY
- TRBJ2-1 TRBV18 ASSPQGQPQNEQF
- TRBJ2-5 TRBV30 AWSKQTPGVIKPQETQY
- TRBJ1-1 TRBV20-1 SASPASRVENTEAF